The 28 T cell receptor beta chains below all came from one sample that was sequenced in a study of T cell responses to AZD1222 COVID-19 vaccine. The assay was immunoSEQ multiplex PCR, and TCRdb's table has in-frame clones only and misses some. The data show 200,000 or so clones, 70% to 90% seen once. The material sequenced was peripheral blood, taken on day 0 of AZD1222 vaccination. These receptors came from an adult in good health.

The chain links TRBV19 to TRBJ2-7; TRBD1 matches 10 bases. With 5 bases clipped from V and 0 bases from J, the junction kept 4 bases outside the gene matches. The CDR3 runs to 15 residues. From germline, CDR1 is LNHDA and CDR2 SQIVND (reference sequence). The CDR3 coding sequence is TGTGCCAGTAGTGGACAGGGGGGTTTCTCCTACGAGCAGTACTTC. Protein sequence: CASSGQGGFSYEQYF.

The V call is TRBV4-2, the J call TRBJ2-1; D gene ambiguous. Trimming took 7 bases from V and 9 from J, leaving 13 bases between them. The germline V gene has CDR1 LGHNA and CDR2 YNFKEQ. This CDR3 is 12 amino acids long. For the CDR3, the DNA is TGTGCCAGCACCGCCGCCGGCCCTGAGCAGTTCTTC. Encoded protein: CASTAAGPEQFF.

CDR3 sequence (DNA): TGTGCCAGAAACTCAAACGCTTACAATGAGCAGTTCTTC. Translating gives CARNSNAYNEQFF. The chain is built from TRBV7-5 and TRBJ2-1; the table names TRBD2, a call not compared with the DNA. TRBV7-5 is designated a pseudogene. CDR3 length equals 13 residues.

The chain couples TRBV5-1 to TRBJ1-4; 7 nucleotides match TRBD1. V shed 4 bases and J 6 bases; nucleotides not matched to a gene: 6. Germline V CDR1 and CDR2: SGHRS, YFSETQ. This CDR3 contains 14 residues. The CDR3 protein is CASSLQGTDEKLFF. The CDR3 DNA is TGCGCCAGCAGCCTTCAGGGGACAGATGAAAAACTGTTTTTT.

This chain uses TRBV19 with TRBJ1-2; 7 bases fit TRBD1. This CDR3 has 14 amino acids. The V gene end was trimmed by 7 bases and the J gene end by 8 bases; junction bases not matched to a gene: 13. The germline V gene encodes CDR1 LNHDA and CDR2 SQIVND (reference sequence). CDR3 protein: CASNPGQDSWGYTF. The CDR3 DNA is TGTGCCAGTAACCCTGGACAGGATTCCTGGGGCTACACCTTC.

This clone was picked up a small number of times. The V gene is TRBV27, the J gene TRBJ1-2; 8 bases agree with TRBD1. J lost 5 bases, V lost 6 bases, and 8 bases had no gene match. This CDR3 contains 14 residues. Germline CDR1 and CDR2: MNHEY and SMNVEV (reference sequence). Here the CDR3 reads CASRATGVGYGYTF. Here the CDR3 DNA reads TGTGCCAGCAGGGCGACAGGGGTCGGGTATGGCTACACCTTC.

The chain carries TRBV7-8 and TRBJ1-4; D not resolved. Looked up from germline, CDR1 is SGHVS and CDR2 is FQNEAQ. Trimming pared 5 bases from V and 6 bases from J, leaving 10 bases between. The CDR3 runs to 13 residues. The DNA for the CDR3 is TGTGCCAGCAGCGCCCGACACGATGAAAAACTGTTTTTT. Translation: CASSARHDEKLFF. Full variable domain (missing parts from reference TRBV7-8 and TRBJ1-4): GAGVSQSPRYKVAKRGQDVALRCDPISGHVSLFWYQQALGQGPEFLTYFQNEAQLDKSGLPSDRFFAERPEGSVSTLKIQRTQQEDSAVYLCASSARHDEKLFFGSGTQLSVL.

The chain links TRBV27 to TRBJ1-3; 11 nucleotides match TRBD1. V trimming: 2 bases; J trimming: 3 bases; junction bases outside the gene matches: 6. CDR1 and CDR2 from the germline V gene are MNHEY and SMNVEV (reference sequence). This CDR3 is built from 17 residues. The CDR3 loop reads CASSLVPGQGVGNTIYF. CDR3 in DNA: TGTGCCAGCAGTTTAGTTCCGGGACAGGGGGTTGGAAACACCATATATTTT.

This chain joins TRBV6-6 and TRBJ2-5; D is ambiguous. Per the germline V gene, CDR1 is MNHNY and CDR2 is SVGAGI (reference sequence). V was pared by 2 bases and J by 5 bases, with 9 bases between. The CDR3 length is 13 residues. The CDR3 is CASSYRKGETQYF. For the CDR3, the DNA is TGTGCCAGCAGTTACCGAAAGGGCGAGACCCAGTACTTC.

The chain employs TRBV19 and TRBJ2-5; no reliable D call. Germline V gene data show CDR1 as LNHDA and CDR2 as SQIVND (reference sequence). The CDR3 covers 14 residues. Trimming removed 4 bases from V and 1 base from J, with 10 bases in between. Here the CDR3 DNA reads TGTGCCAGTAGTACAAATGCGGCCCAAGAGACCCAGTACTTC. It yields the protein CASSTNAAQETQYF.

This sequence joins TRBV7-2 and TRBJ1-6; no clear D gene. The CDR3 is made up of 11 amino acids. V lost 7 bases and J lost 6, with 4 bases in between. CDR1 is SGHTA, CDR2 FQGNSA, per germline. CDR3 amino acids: CASTLNSPLHF. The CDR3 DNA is TGTGCCAGCACCCTTAATTCACCCCTCCACTTT. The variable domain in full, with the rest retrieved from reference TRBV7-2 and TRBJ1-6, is GAGVSQSPSNKVTEKGKDVELRCDPISGHTALYWYRQSLGQGLEFLIYFQGNSAPDKSGLPSDRFSAERTGGSVSTLTIQRTQQEDSAVYLCASTLNSPLHFGNGTRLTVT.

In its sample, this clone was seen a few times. As DNA, the CDR3 is TGTGCCAGCAGTCCTGGCGGGGGGCAGGGGAATGGCTACACCTTC. It codes for CASSPGGGQGNGYTF. The chain links TRBV5-4 to TRBJ1-2; D might be TRBD1 (6 bases). CDR3 length: 15 residues. From germline, CDR1 is SGHNT and CDR2 YYREEE (reference sequence). Trimming removed 5 bases at V and 6 bases at J, with 20 bases between.

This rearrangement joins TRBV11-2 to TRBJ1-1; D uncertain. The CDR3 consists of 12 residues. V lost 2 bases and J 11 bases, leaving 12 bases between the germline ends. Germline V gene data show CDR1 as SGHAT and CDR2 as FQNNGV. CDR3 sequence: CASSLTGLQAFF. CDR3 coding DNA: TGTGCCAGCAGCTTAACTGGATTACAGGCTTTCTTT.

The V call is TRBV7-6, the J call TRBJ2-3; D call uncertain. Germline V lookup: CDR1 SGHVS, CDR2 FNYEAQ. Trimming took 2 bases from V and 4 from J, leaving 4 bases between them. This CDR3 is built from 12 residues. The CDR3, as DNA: TGTGCCAGCAGCTTACAATCAGATACGCAGTATTTT. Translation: CASSLQSDTQYF. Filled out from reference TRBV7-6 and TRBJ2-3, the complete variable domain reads GAGVSQSPRYKVTKRGQDVALRCDPISGHVSLYWYRQALGQGPEFLTYFNYEAQQDKSGLPNDRFSAERPEGSISTLTIQRTEQRDSAMYRCASSLQSDTQYFGPGTRLTVL.

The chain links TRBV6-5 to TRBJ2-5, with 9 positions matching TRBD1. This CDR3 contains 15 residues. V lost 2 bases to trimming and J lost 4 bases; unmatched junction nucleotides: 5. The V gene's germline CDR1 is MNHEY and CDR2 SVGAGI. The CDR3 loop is CASSYETGGLETQYF. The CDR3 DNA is TGTGCCAGCAGTTACGAGACAGGGGGTCTAGAGACCCAGTACTTC.

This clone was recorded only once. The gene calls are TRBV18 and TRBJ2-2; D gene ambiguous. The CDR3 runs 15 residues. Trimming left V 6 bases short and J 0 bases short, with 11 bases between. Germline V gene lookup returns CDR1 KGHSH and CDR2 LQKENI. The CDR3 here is CASSLSSTNTGELFF. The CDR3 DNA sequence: TGTGCCAGCTCTCTCAGCTCCACGAACACCGGGGAGCTGTTTTTT.

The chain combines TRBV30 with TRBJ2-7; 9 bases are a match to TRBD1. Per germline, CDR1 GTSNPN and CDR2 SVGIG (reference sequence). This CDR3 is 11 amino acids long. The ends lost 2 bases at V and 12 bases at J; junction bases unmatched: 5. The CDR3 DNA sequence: TGTGCCTGGAGTACCGGACAGGGGCGGTACTTC. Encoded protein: CAWSTGQGRYF.

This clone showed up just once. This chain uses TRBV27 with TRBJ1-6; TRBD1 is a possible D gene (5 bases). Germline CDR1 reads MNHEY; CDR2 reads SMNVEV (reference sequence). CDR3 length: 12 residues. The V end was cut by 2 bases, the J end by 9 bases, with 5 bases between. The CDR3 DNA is TGTGCCAGCAGTTTACAGGGTTCACCCCTCCACTTT. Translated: CASSLQGSPLHF.

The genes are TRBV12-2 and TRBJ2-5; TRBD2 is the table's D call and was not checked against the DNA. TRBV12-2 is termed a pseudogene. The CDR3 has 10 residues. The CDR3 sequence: CASLWETQYF. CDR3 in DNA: TGTGCAAGCCTATGGGAGACCCAGTACTTC.

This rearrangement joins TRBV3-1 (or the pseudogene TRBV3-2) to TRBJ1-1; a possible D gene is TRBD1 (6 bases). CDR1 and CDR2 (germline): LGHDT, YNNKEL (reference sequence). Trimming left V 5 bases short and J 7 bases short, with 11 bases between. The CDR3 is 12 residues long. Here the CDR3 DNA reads TGTGCCAGCAGCTCACAGGGTAATGAAGCTTTCTTT. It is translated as CASSSQGNEAFF.

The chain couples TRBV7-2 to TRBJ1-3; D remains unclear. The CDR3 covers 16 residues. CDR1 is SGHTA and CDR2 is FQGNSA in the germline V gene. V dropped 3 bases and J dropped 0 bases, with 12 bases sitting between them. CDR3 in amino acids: CASSFLPESSGNTIYF. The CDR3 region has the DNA TGTGCCAGCAGCTTTCTCCCCGAGAGCTCTGGAAACACCATATATTTT. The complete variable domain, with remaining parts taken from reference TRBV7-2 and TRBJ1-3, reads GAGVSQSPSNKVTEKGKDVELRCDPISGHTALYWYRQSLGQGLEFLIYFQGNSAPDKSGLPSDRFSAERTGGSVSTLTIQRTQQEDSAVYLCASSFLPESSGNTIYFGEGSWLTVV.

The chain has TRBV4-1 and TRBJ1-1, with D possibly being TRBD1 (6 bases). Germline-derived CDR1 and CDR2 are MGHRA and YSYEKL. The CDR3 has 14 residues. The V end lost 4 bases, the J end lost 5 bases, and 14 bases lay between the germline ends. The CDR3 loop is CASSPLGARTEAFF. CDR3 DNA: TGCGCCAGCAGCCCCCTGGGGGCGAGAACTGAAGCTTTCTTT.

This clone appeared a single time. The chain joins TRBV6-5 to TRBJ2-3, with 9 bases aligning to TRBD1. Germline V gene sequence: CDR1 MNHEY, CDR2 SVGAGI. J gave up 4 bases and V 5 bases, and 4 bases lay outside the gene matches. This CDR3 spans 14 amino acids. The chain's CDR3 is CASSTTGGSDTQYF. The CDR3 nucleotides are TGTGCCAGCAGTACAACAGGGGGCTCAGATACGCAGTATTTT.

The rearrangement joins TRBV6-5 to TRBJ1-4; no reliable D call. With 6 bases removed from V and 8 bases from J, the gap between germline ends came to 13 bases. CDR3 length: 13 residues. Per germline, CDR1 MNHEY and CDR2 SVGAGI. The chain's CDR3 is CASRASGNEKLFF. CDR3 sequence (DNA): TGTGCCAGCAGGGCATCGGGCAACGAAAAACTGTTTTTT.

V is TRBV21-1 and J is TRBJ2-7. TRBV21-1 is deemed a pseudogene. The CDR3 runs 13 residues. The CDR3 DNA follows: TGTGCCAGCAGCAATTCCTTGGCCTACGAGCAGTACTTC. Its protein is CASSNSLAYEQYF.

CDR3 loop: CASSLTPSTDTQYF. CDR3 DNA sequence: TGTGCCAGTAGCCTGACTCCGAGCACAGATACGCAGTATTTT. This rearrangement joins TRBV19 to TRBJ2-3; no clear D gene. The ends were cut back, 6 bases at V and 0 bases at J, with 10 bases in the middle. This CDR3 contains 14 residues. Germline V gives CDR1 LNHDA, CDR2 SQIVND (reference sequence).

CDR3 in amino acids: CASSTGTGRIYEQYF. The CDR3, as DNA: TGTGCCAGCAGCACTGGGACAGGGAGGATCTACGAGCAGTACTTC. The chain combines TRBV11-1 with TRBJ2-7; 9 bases fit TRBD1. Germline CDR1 and CDR2: SGHAT and FQDESV (reference sequence). This CDR3 spans 15 amino acids. V shed 5 bases and J 3 bases; nucleotides not matched to a gene: 8.

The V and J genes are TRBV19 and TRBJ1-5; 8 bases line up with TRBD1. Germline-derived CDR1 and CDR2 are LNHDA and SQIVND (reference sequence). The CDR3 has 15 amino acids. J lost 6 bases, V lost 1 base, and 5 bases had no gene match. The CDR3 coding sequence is TGTGCCAGTAGTATAGGGAAAACAGGGGGTCAGCCCCAGCATTTT. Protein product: CASSIGKTGGQPQHF.